A single sample is the source of the 27 T cell receptor beta chains below, sequenced in a study of T cells in Graves' hyperthyroidism and ophthalmopathy. RNA transcripts yielded amplified TCR beta CDR3 regions. TCR CDR3 underwent first-round RT-PCR with the HTBI primer set. TCRdb used MiXCR to reprocess the multiplex PCR reads, holding one entry per CDR3 protein. The data contain a few hundred thousand distinct CDR3 sequences, around 42% of them singletons. Sequencing was carried out using peripheral blood or thyroid tissue (not recorded which). These receptor sequences come from a woman aged 18-29 years with Graves' hyperthyroidism.

The chain links TRBV9 to TRBJ2-7; the D is unclear. CDR3 length: 15 amino acids. V dropped 0 bases and J dropped 7 bases, with 17 bases sitting between them. Germline lookup yields CDR1 SGDLS and CDR2 YYNGEE. CDR3 in amino acids: CASSVGDFVYNEQYF. The CDR3 DNA reads TGTGCCAGCAGCGTAGGAGATTTTGTCTACAATGAGCAGTACTTC.

This clonotype was found many times. This chain uses TRBV2 with TRBJ2-2; TRBD1 agrees at 7 bases. Germline values: CDR1 SNHLY, CDR2 FYNNEI. CDR3 size: 16 residues. Trimming removed 4 bases from V and 6 bases from J; junction bases left unmatched: 11. In nucleotides, the CDR3 is TGTGCCAGCAGTGGTGGGACAGCTCACTTGTCCGGGGAGCTGTTTTTT. Translation: CASSGGTAHLSGELFF.

In this sample, this clonotype turned up a few times. This chain uses TRBV7-9 with TRBJ2-5, with 7 bases identical to TRBD1. Germline CDR1 reads SEHNR; CDR2 reads FQNEAQ (reference sequence). The CDR3 runs to 12 residues. The V gene end was trimmed by 2 bases and the J gene end by 12 bases; junction bases not matched to a gene: 6. CDR3 sequence reads: CASSLKGGDKYF. The CDR3 DNA reads as TGTGCCAGCAGCTTAAAAGGGGGCGACAAGTACTTC.

V usage is TRBV7-9 and J usage is TRBJ2-1, with TRBD2 matching over 9 bases. The germline V gene has CDR1 SEHNR and CDR2 FQNEAQ (reference sequence). J was trimmed by 0 bases and V by 4 bases; bases with no gene match: 4. This CDR3 comprises 16 residues. The CDR3 DNA follows: TGTGCCAGCAGCTCCCCTAGCGGGATCTCCTACAATGAGCAGTTCTTC. It specifies CASSSPSGISYNEQFF.

This clonotype was counted ten times or more. V usage is TRBV7-9 and J usage is TRBJ2-7; TRBD2 aligns across 11 bases. J gave up 0 bases and V 6 bases, and 4 bases lay outside the gene matches. CDR3 length equals 15 residues. CDR1 is SEHNR and CDR2 is FQNEAQ in the germline V gene (reference sequence). CDR3 nucleotides: TGTGCCAGCAGTTCAACTAGCGGGGGCTCCTACGAGCAGTACTTC. Amino acids: CASSSTSGGSYEQYF.

This clonotype turned up a few times. The chain carries TRBV19 and TRBJ1-4; 8 nucleotides match TRBD1. The CDR3 consists of 16 residues. V lost 6 bases, J lost 0 bases, and 6 bases stayed unmatched. Germline CDR1 reads LNHDA; CDR2 reads SQIVND (reference sequence). CDR3 bases: TGTGCCAGTAGAGCGGACAGGGTGGCAACTAATGAAAAACTGTTTTTT. Residues: CASRADRVATNEKLFF.

This clonotype has a count of ten or more. The chain recombines TRBV12-3 or TRBV12-4 with TRBJ1-1, with D unresolved. This CDR3 contains 14 residues. The V end was cut by 5 bases, the J end by 4 bases, with 14 bases between. CDR3 nucleotide sequence: TGTGCCAGCAGTAGCCCTCGGACGGTCACTGAAGCTTTCTTT. It specifies CASSSPRTVTEAFF.

Ten or more counts support this clonotype. The V call is TRBV20-1, the J call TRBJ1-6; the D gene is possibly TRBD1 (6 bases). The V gene's germline CDR1 is DFQATT and CDR2 SNEGSKA (reference sequence). V was pared by 5 bases and J by 8 bases, with 19 bases between. CDR3 size: 15 residues. The CDR3 protein is CSALVVGRQDSPLHF. The DNA of the CDR3 is TGCAGTGCTCTAGTCGTGGGAAGACAGGATTCACCCCTCCACTTT.

This clonotype was observed at least ten times. This chain joins TRBV9 and TRBJ1-6; D is unclear. With 3 bases removed from V and 7 bases from J, the gap between germline ends came to 8 bases. CDR1 and CDR2 from the germline V gene are SGDLS and YYNGEE. The CDR3 extends over 13 amino acids. In DNA form, the CDR3 reads TGTGCCAGCAGCGGACCCAGGAATTCACCCCTCCACTTT. It codes for CASSGPRNSPLHF.

The count of this clonotype is one. The genes are TRBV10-3 and TRBJ1-1; TRBD1 matches at 8 bases. The ends lost 10 bases at V and 1 base at J; junction bases unmatched: 5. CDR3 size: 13 residues. Germline V gene lookup returns CDR1 ENHRY and CDR2 SYGVKD. CDR3 nucleotide sequence: TGTGCCACTCACAGGGGGACGAACACTGAAGCTTTCTTT. Translated, it gives CATHRGTNTEAFF.

The chain employs TRBV4-1 and TRBJ1-2; D gene ambiguous. Germline CDR1 reads MGHRA; CDR2 reads YSYEKL. Trimming removed 2 bases from V and 4 bases from J, with 14 bases in between. The CDR3 length is 15 residues. The CDR3 spells CASSQKDFSAYGYTF. In DNA form, the CDR3 reads TGCGCCAGCAGCCAAAAAGACTTCTCGGCCTATGGCTACACCTTC.

The chain combines TRBV24-1 with TRBJ1-2; 9 nucleotides line up with TRBD1. CDR1 is KGHDR and CDR2 is SFDVKD in the germline V gene. CDR3 length: 11 residues. The V and J ends lost 11 bases and 5 bases, in that order; junction bases with no gene match: 2. The CDR3 spells CAIGTGYGYTF. CDR3 sequence (DNA): TGTGCCATCGGGACAGGGTATGGCTACACCTTC.

V usage is TRBV7-2 and J usage is TRBJ1-6, with a tentative D call TRBD1 (5 bases). CDR3 length: 17 residues. Between the trimmed V and J ends, which lost 1 base and 0 bases, there was a span of 10 bases. Germline CDR1 is SGHTA and CDR2 is FQGNSA. CDR3 bases: TGTGCCAGCAGCTTAGTGGGGGGAAGCTCCTATAATTCACCCCTCCACTTT. Translating it yields CASSLVGGSSYNSPLHF.

CDR3 sequence reads: CASSISGTGSYEQYF. The CDR3 bases are TGTGCCAGTAGTATATCTGGGACAGGGAGCTACGAGCAGTACTTC. This chain joins TRBV19 and TRBJ2-7; TRBD1 matches 9 bases. This CDR3 region has 15 residues. Germline V CDR1 and CDR2: LNHDA, SQIVND (reference sequence). V dropped 2 bases and J dropped 3; count of bases not matched to a gene: 5.

This clonotype came up many times. CDR3 region: CASREAGSSYEQYF. The CDR3 DNA follows: TGTGCCAGCCGTGAAGCGGGCTCGTCCTACGAGCAGTACTTC. V gene TRBV6-2 or TRBV6-3 combines with J gene TRBJ2-7; a possible D gene is TRBD2 (6 bases). The CDR3 sequence is 14 residues long. The germline V and J ends were trimmed by 8 bases and 1 base, with 15 bases remaining between them. Germline lookup yields CDR1 MNHEY and CDR2 SVGEGT.

In its sample, this clonotype was seen many times. J is TRBJ1-1 and V is TRBV15; D might be TRBD1 (6 bases). Deletions cut 0 bases from V and 6 bases from J, with 11 bases between. The CDR3 has 14 residues. Per the germline V gene, CDR1 is LNHNV and CDR2 is YYDKDF (reference sequence). CDR3: CATSREKGGPEAFF. CDR3 sequence (DNA): TGTGCCACCAGCAGAGAAAAGGGGGGCCCTGAAGCTTTCTTT.

This clonotype was seen repeatedly, ten times or more. CDR3 nucleotides: TGTGCCAGCAGCGCGGACAGGGAGACTGAAGCTTTCTTT. Its protein product is CASSADRETEAFF. The V call is TRBV7-3, the J call TRBJ1-1; 8 bases agree with TRBD1. The CDR3 loop spans 13 amino acids. Germline CDR1 reads SGHTA; CDR2 reads FQGTGA. Trimming took 5 bases from V and 5 from J; bases not matched to a gene: 4.

In the case of this clonotype: This sequence may be a read error, since a much larger clone differs from it by one base. The genes are TRBV2 and TRBJ2-7, with D possibly TRBD2 on 6 matching bases. Germline V lookup: CDR1 SNHLY, CDR2 FYNNEI. Trimming left V 6 bases short and J 6 bases short, with 18 bases between. This CDR3 region has 14 residues. The CDR3 sequence: CASRKDGGYSEQYF. The CDR3 DNA sequence: TGTGCCAGCAGGAAGGACGGGGGATACTCCGAGCAGTACTTC.

This clonotype was seen only a few times. V is TRBV10-3 and J is TRBJ2-3, with D maybe TRBD2 (6 bases). This CDR3 is 14 amino acids long. Trimming left V 11 bases short and J 4 bases short, with 19 bases between. CDR1 is ENHRY and CDR2 is SYGVKD in the germline V gene. Written as DNA, the CDR3 is TGTGCCGTCCGAACCGGAGGGTGGGCAGATACGCAGTATTTT. Translated: CAVRTGGWADTQYF.

This chain links TRBV20-1 with TRBJ1-2; a weak D match, TRBD1 (6 bases). CDR1 is DFQATT and CDR2 is SNEGSKA in the germline V gene (reference sequence). The length of the CDR3 is 11 residues. V was trimmed by 5 bases and J by 8 bases, leaving 12 bases between them. The CDR3 DNA reads as TGCAGTGCTTTGGTGGGGGGCGGCTACACCTTC. This translates into CSALVGGGYTF.

V usage is TRBV2 and J usage is TRBJ1-2; 10 positions match TRBD1. The junction had 11 bases not matched to a gene; V was cut back by 6 bases and J by 7 bases. The CDR3 is 15 residues long. CDR1 is SNHLY, CDR2 FYNNEI, per germline. CDR3 nucleotide sequence: TGTGCCAGCAGACCCGGGACAGGGGTTGACTGTGGCTACACCTTC. This codes for CASRPGTGVDCGYTF.

This clonotype is a singleton in its sample. The chain links TRBV29-1 to TRBJ2-5; TRBD1 aligns across 11 bases. The CDR3 loop spans 14 amino acids. Germline assignment: CDR1 SQVTM and CDR2 ANQGSEA. V gave up 5 bases and J gave up 5 bases; unmatched junction bases: 7. The CDR3 DNA sequence: TGCAGCGTTCGGGCTGGGACAGGGGGGGAGACCCAGTACTTC. This gives the protein CSVRAGTGGETQYF.

The chain recombines TRBV6-2 or TRBV6-3 with TRBJ2-7; D possibly matches TRBD1 or TRBD2 (5 bases each). This CDR3 has 15 residues. V lost 3 bases, J lost 7 bases, and 19 bases lay in between. Germline V gives CDR1 MNHEY, CDR2 SVGEGT. The CDR3: CASSYPGPRRKEQYF. The CDR3 DNA follows: TGTGCCAGCAGTTATCCGGGGCCTCGTCGGAAAGAGCAGTACTTC.

Ten or more counts support this clonotype. The rearrangement joins TRBV29-1 to TRBJ2-7; 7 bases map to TRBD1. The CDR3 consists of 14 residues. The germline gives CDR1 SQVTM, CDR2 ANQGSEA. J gave up 0 bases and V 2 bases, and 4 bases lay outside the gene matches. In DNA form, the CDR3 reads TGCAGCGTTGAATTTACAGGGGCCTCCTACGAGCAGTACTTC. Translation gives CSVEFTGASYEQYF.

There are a few counts of this clonotype. The chain couples TRBV18 to TRBJ2-2; 7 bases are a match to TRBD1. Trimming at V came to 1 base and at J to 3 bases, leaving 2 bases not matched to a gene. Looked up from germline, CDR1 is KGHSH and CDR2 is LQKENI. This CDR3 contains 15 residues. CDR3 sequence: CASSPRDSYTGELFF. The CDR3 DNA is TGTGCCAGCTCACCACGGGACAGTTACACCGGGGAGCTGTTTTTT.

This clonotype was observed many times. V gene TRBV14 combines with J gene TRBJ1-1; possibly TRBD1 for D (5 bases). Germline lookup yields CDR1 SGHDN and CDR2 FVKESK. The CDR3 totals 16 residues. Trimming removed 3 bases at V and 1 base at J, with 15 bases between. CDR3 amino acids: CASSHDPGRANTEAFF. The CDR3 nucleotides read TGTGCCAGCAGCCACGACCCAGGGCGGGCGAACACTGAAGCTTTCTTT.

About this clonotype: A much larger clone lies one base from this, so it may be a read error. No conserved phenylalanine or tryptophan ends this CDR3, so it is likely a read error. V gene TRBV4-1 combines with J gene TRBJ1-2, with no clear D. Germline V lookup: CDR1 MGHRA, CDR2 YSYEKL. V was trimmed by 1 base and J by 4 bases, leaving 10 bases between them. The CDR3 is made up of 14 amino acids. In nucleotides, the CDR3 is TGCGCCAGCAGCCAAGCGGACGGTAGCTATGGCTACACCTCC. This codes for CASSQADGSYGYTS.